This entry is about one TCR beta chain. Its antigen is as yet unknown. With 60 Vbeta and 13 Jbeta primers, the PCR was carried out. Sequenced by immunoSEQ multiplex PCR; TCRdb stores in-frame clones only, minus some. The table lists some 130,000 clones, just under 80% of them singletons. This entry belongs to a study of cytomegalovirus exposure and HLA in healthy donors. Overall study findings and caveats: Later work associated 16,951 TCR beta sequences with HLA alleles at 0.05 false discovery rate. Donors belonging to an Asian-associated ancestry cluster reportedly showed fewer N-insertions in productive TCRs than the roughly 670-donor mean, according to what a later analysis found.

The CDR3 is 13 residues long. V dropped 6 bases and J dropped 1 base, with 9 bases sitting between them. Germline V lookup: CDR1 GTSNPN, CDR2 SVGIG (reference sequence). Sequenced sample: PBMCs. The gene calls are TRBV30 and TRBJ2-2; TRBD1 might be the D (6 bases). The sequence was obtained from a woman between 40 and 50 years old in good health and CMV-seronegative. The CDR3 region has the DNA TGTGCCTGCGGGACACGGAACACCGGGGAGCTGTTTTTT. Protein product: CACGTRNTGELFF.